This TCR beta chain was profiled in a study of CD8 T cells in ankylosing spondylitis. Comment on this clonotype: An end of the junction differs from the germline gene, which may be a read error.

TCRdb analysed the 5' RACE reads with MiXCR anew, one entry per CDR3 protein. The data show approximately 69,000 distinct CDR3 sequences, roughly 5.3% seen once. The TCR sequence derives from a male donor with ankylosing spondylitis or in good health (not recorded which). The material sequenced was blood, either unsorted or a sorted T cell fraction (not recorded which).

CDR3 protein: CTSSRGLGLAGGGDTQYF. The CDR3 nucleotides read TGTACCAGCAGTCGGGGCCTGGGACTAGCGGGGGGTGGTGATACGCAGTATTTT. The chain couples TRBV12-3 or TRBV12-4 to TRBJ2-3, with 15 bases lining up with TRBD2. The CDR3 is 18 residues long.